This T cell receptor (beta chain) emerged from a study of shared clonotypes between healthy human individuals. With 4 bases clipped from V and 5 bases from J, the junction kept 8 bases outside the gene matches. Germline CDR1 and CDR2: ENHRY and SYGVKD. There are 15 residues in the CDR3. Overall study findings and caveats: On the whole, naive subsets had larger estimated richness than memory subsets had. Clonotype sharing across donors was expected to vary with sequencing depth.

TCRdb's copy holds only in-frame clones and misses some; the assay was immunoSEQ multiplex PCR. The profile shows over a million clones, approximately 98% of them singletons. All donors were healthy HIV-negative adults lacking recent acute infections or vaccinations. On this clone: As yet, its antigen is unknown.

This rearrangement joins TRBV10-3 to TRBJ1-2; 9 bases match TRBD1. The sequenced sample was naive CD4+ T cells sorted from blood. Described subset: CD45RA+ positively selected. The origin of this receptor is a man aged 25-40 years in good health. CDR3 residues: CAISGGQGASYGYTF. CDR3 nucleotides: TGTGCCATCAGTGGGGGACAGGGAGCGTCATATGGCTACACCTTC.